The 19 T cell receptor beta chains reported below all come from one sample, sequenced in a study of blood T cell repertoires in COVID-19. Clones were read by immunoSEQ multiplex PCR, and TCRdb kept only the in-frame ones, dropping some. The sample has 140,000 to 150,000 clones, 75% to 90% seen once. The sample was peripheral blood. These receptors were obtained from a man aged 18-30 years with COVID-19, enrolled during active disease.

V and J are TRBV3-1 (or the pseudogene TRBV3-2) and TRBJ2-1, with a possible D match to TRBD1 (5 bases). CDR1 and CDR2 (germline): LGHDT, YNNKEL (reference sequence). CDR3 length: 19 amino acids. Trimming removed 0 bases from V and 0 bases from J, with 18 bases in between. The CDR3 DNA sequence: TGTGCCAGCAGCCAAGATCTTTGGGGCGGACGGAGCTCCTACAATGAGCAGTTCTTC. Its translation: CASSQDLWGGRSSYNEQFF.

In this sample, this clone turned up once. V is TRBV27 and J is TRBJ2-1; maybe TRBD2 (6 bases). CDR3 length: 13 amino acids. Germline loops: CDR1 MNHEY, CDR2 SMNVEV (reference sequence). V lost 5 bases to trimming and J lost 6 bases, with 11 bases between them. CDR3 DNA sequence: TGTGCCAGCAGTCCCGGACTAACCAATGAGCAGTTCTTC. This sequence encodes CASSPGLTNEQFF.

This chain uses TRBV5-5 with TRBJ2-5; tentatively, D is TRBD2 (6 bases). This CDR3 contains 15 residues. With 4 bases removed from V and 5 bases from J, the gap between germline ends came to 18 bases. Germline CDR1 is SGHKS and CDR2 is YYEKEE (reference sequence). CDR3 bases: TGTGCCAGCAGCCTCTGGAGGGCCAGCGGGGAGACCCAGTACTTC. Translating it yields CASSLWRASGETQYF.

The chain joins TRBV28 to TRBJ2-7, with TRBD2 as a possible D gene (6 bases). Trimming left V 5 bases short and J 0 bases short, with 14 bases between. This CDR3 region has 15 residues. The germline V gene has CDR1 MDHEN and CDR2 SYDVKM. This chain's CDR3 is CASSLGGFNSYEQYF. Here the CDR3 DNA reads TGTGCCAGCAGTCTCGGGGGATTTAACTCCTACGAGCAGTACTTC. The full variable domain, completed using reference TRBV28 and TRBJ2-7, is DVKVTQSSRYLVKRTGEKVFLECVQDMDHENMFWYRQDPGLGLRLIYFSYDVKMKEKGDIPEGYSVSREKKERFSLILESASTNQTSMYLCASSLGGFNSYEQYFGPGTRLTVT.

The chain joins TRBV4-3 to TRBJ1-1, with D perhaps TRBD1 (5 bases). The CDR3 totals 17 residues. The germline CDR1 and CDR2 sequences are LGHNA and YSLEER. With 5 bases removed from V and 0 bases from J, the gap between germline ends came to 19 bases. The CDR3 sequence is CASSASQVDYVNTEAFF. The CDR3 nucleotides are TGCGCCAGCAGCGCCTCACAGGTAGATTATGTGAACACTGAAGCTTTCTTT.

V and J are TRBV6-5 and TRBJ2-1; no reliable D call. Germline V lookup: CDR1 MNHEY, CDR2 SVGAGI. This CDR3 is built from 14 residues. Trimming stripped 6 bases from V and 6 bases from J, with 15 bases between. CDR3 loop: CASSPFTVPNEQFF. The CDR3 region has the DNA TGTGCCAGCAGCCCCTTTACAGTGCCCAATGAGCAGTTCTTC.

The gene calls are TRBV28 and TRBJ1-4; a possible D gene is TRBD1 (5 bases). With 5 bases removed from V and 4 bases from J, the gap between germline ends came to 8 bases. The CDR3 has 13 amino acids. Germline CDR1 is MDHEN and CDR2 is SYDVKM. CDR3 coding DNA: TGTGCCAGCAGTCCAGGGCGTAATGAAAAACTGTTTTTT. Translating it yields CASSPGRNEKLFF.

This sequence joins TRBV6-5 and TRBJ1-1, with a tentative D call TRBD1 (6 bases). The germline V gene encodes CDR1 MNHEY and CDR2 SVGAGI. CDR3 length: 14 residues. The ends were cut back, 6 bases at V and 1 base at J, with 12 bases in the middle. CDR3 sequence (DNA): TGTGCCAGCAGCCCGACAGGCGCGAACACTGAAGCTTTCTTT. It codes for CASSPTGANTEAFF.

In regard to this clone: The junction and the germline gene differ at one end; a read error may be behind it. This rearrangement joins TRBV20-1 to TRBJ2-2; D is undetermined. The germline V gene encodes CDR1 DFQATT and CDR2 SNEGSKA (reference sequence). This CDR3 has 11 residues. The CDR3 is CSGENAGELFF. The DNA for the CDR3 is TGCAGTGGAGAGAACGCCGGGGAGCTGTTTTTT.

The chain couples TRBV5-1 to TRBJ2-1; 8 nucleotides align to TRBD1. Germline CDR1 and CDR2: SGHRS and YFSETQ. With 3 bases clipped from V and 6 bases from J, the junction kept 11 bases outside the gene matches. This CDR3 contains 16 residues. This chain's CDR3 is CASSSEPTGGRNEQFF. Here the CDR3 DNA reads TGCGCCAGCAGCTCGGAGCCTACAGGGGGTCGCAATGAGCAGTTCTTC.

This clone was picked up one time. This chain connects TRBV6-1 to TRBJ2-1; 7 bases line up with TRBD2. Germline assignment: CDR1 MNHNS and CDR2 SASEGT. The CDR3 has 16 amino acids. J was trimmed by 2 bases and V by 4 bases; bases with no gene match: 8. Written as DNA, the CDR3 is TGTGCCAGCAGTGCGATTAGCGGGCTGACCTACAATGAGCAGTTCTTC. This encodes CASSAISGLTYNEQFF.

The CDR3 DNA reads as TGCGCCAGCAGCCCCGACCCAGCGGCGGCCCAAGAGACCCAGTACTTC. This encodes CASSPDPAAAQETQYF. This chain connects TRBV4-1 to TRBJ2-5, with a weak D call TRBD2 (5 bases). From germline, CDR1 is MGHRA and CDR2 YSYEKL. The CDR3 sequence is 16 residues long. V lost 4 bases and J lost 1, with 16 bases in between.

The gene calls are TRBV29-1 and TRBJ2-1; 8 positions agree with TRBD2. V was clipped by 6 bases and J by 8 bases; unmatched bases: 9. The CDR3 runs 13 residues. Germline-derived CDR1 and CDR2 are SQVTM and ANQGSEA. CDR3 DNA: TGCAGCGTCCCGAAAGCGGGAGACTATGAGCAGTTCTTC. Translation gives CSVPKAGDYEQFF.

This sequence joins TRBV30 and TRBJ2-3; maybe TRBD1 (6 bases). Trimming took off 3 bases at V and 2 bases at J, with 15 bases between the two ends. The CDR3 has 15 amino acids. The germline V gene has CDR1 GTSNPN and CDR2 SVGIG (reference sequence). DNA of the CDR3: TGTGCCTGGAGAGAGTTAAAGGGGGACACAGATACGCAGTATTTT. Protein sequence: CAWRELKGDTDTQYF.

This chain uses TRBV7-2 with TRBJ2-1; 8 nucleotides line up with TRBD2. The CDR3 runs 15 residues. CDR1 SGHTA and CDR2 FQGNSA come from the germline V gene. Trimming at V came to 1 base and at J to 8 bases, leaving 7 bases not matched to a gene. CDR3 loop: CASSLGSGGPYEQFF. The CDR3 DNA is TGTGCCAGCAGCTTAGGGTCGGGAGGGCCGTATGAGCAGTTCTTC. The variable domain in full, with the rest retrieved from reference TRBV7-2 and TRBJ2-1, is GAGVSQSPSNKVTEKGKDVELRCDPISGHTALYWYRQSLGQGLEFLIYFQGNSAPDKSGLPSDRFSAERTGGSVSTLTIQRTQQEDSAVYLCASSLGSGGPYEQFFGPGTRLTVL.

The rearrangement joins TRBV9 to TRBJ2-1; 8 bases are shared with TRBD2. The J segment lost 8 bases and the V segment lost 6 bases, leaving 7 bases of the junction unmatched. The CDR3 covers 13 residues. Germline CDR1 reads SGDLS; CDR2 reads YYNGEE. The CDR3: CASNLAGRYEQFF. DNA of the CDR3: TGTGCCAGCAATCTAGCGGGTCGGTATGAGCAGTTCTTC.

V usage is TRBV19 and J usage is TRBJ2-3, with D tentatively TRBD1 (5 bases). The V gene's germline CDR1 is LNHDA and CDR2 SQIVND (reference sequence). This CDR3 spans 12 amino acids. Trimming pared 3 bases from V and 4 bases from J, leaving 5 bases between. CDR3 protein: CASSMGPDTQYF. The CDR3 region has the DNA TGTGCCAGTAGTATGGGGCCAGATACGCAGTATTTT.

This clone was counted a single time. V and J are TRBV7-9 and TRBJ2-1, with unresolved D. From germline, CDR1 is SEHNR and CDR2 FQNEAQ (reference sequence). Trimming took 2 bases from V and 8 from J, leaving 16 bases between them. CDR3 length equals 15 residues. The CDR3 is CASSLYLENSYEQFF. The CDR3 bases are TGTGCCAGCAGCTTATACCTAGAAAATTCCTATGAGCAGTTCTTC.

The chain combines TRBV19 with TRBJ2-3, with TRBD2 identical over 8 bases. With 0 bases clipped from V and 5 bases from J, the junction kept 4 bases outside the gene matches. This CDR3 has 15 residues. The germline V gene has CDR1 LNHDA and CDR2 SQIVND (reference sequence). The CDR3 DNA is TGTGCCAGTAGTATAGAGCGGGAGGCAATAGATACGCAGTATTTT. Its protein product is CASSIEREAIDTQYF. The variable domain in full, completed from reference TRBV19 and TRBJ2-3, reads DGGITQSPKYLFRKEGQNVTLSCEQNLNHDAMYWYRQDPGQGLRLIYYSQIVNDFQKGDIAEGYSVSREKKESFPLTVTSAQKNPTAFYLCASSIEREAIDTQYFGPGTRLTVL.